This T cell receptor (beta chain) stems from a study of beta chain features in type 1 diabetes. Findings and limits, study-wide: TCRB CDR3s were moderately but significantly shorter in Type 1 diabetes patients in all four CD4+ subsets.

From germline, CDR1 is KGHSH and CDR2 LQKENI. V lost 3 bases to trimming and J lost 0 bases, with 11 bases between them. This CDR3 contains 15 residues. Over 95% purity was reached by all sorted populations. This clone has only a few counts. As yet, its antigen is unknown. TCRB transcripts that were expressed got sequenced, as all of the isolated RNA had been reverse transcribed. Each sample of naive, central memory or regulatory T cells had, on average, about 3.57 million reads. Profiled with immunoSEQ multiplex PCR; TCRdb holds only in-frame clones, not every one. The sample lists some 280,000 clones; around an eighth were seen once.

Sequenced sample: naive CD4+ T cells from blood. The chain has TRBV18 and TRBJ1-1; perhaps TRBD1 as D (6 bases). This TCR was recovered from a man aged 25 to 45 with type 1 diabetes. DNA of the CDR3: TGTGCCAGCTCACCTGGACAGCTGATGAACACTGAAGCTTTCTTT. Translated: CASSPGQLMNTEAFF.